This TCR beta chain emerged from a study of blood T cell repertoires in COVID-19. Study summary: Specimens from acute and convalescent COVID-19 originated in the United States, Italy and Spain.

Generated by immunoSEQ multiplex PCR, the TCRdb table keeps only in-frame clones and is missing some. This sample has about 200,000 clones, with around 82% found just once. Participant age was about 18 to 95 years, and participants resided in 20 to 30 US areas. The sequence derives from a man aged 40-50 years who had recovered from COVID-19. The sample was PBMCs or T cells enriched from blood (not recorded which).

Here the CDR3 DNA reads TGCAGTGTGGGCAACACCGGGGAGCTGTTTTTT. This sequence encodes CSVGNTGELFF. The rearrangement joins TRBV20-1 to TRBJ2-2; D not resolved. Between the trimmed V and J ends, which lost 7 bases and 2 bases, there was a span of 5 bases. Germline V gives CDR1 DFQATT, CDR2 SNEGSKA (reference sequence). This CDR3 spans 11 amino acids.